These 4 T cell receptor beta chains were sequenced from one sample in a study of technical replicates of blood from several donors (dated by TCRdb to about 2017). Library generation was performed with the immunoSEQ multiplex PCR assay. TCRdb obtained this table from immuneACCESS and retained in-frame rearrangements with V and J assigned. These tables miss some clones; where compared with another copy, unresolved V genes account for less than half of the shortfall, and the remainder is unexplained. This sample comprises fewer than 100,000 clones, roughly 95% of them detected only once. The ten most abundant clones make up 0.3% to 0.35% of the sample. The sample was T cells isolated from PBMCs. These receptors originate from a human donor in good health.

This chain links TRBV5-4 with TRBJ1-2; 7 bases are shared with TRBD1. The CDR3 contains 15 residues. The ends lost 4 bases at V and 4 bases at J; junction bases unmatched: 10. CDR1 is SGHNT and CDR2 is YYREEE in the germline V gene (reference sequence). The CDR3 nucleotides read TGTGCCAGCAGCGCCGCAGGGGGACTCCTCTATGGCTACACCTTC. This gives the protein CASSAAGGLLYGYTF. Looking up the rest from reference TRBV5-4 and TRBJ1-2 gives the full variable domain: ETGVTQSPTHLIKTRGQQVTLRCSSQSGHNTVSWYQQALGQGPQFIFQYYREEENGRGNFPPRFSGLQFPNYSSELNVNALELDDSALYLCASSAAGGLLYGYTFGSGTRLTVV.

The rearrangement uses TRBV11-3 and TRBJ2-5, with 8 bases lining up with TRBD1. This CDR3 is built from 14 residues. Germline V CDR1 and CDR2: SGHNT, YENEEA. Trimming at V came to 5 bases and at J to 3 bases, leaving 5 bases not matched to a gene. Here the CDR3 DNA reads TGTGCCAGCAGCGACCCGACAGGGGAAGAGACCCAGTACTTC. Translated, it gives CASSDPTGEETQYF.

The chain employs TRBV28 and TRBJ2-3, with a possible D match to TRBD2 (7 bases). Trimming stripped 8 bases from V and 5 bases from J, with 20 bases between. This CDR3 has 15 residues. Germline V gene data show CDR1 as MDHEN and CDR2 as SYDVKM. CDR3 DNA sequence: TGTGCCAGCGGGATGGGGGGGCGCCCACAAGATACGCAGTATTTT. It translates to CASGMGGRPQDTQYF.

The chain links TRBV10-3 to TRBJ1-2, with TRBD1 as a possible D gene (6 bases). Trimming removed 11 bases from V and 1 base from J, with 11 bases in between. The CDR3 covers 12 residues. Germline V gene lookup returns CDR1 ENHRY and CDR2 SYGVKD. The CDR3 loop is CAAEQGNYGYTF. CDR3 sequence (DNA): TGTGCCGCCGAACAGGGTAACTATGGCTACACCTTC.